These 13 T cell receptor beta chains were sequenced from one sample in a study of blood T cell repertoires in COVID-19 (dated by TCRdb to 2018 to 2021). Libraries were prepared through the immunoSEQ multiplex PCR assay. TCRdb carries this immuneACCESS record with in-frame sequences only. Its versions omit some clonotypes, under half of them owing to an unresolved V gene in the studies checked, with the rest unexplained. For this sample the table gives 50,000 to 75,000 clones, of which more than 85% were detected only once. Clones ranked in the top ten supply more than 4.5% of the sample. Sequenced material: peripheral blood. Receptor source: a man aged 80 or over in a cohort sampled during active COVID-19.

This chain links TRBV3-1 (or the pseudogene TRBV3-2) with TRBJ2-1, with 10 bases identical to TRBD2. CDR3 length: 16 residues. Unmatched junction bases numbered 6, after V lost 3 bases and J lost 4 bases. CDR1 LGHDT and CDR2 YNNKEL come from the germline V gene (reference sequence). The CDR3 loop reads CASSQDRTSGYNEQFF. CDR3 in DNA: TGTGCCAGCAGCCAGGATAGGACTAGCGGTTACAATGAGCAGTTCTTC.

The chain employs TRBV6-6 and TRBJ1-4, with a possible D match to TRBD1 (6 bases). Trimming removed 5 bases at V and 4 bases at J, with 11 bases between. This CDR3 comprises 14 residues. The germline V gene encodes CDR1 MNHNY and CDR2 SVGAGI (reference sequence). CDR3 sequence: CASSTTGDNEKLFF. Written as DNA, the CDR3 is TGTGCCAGCAGTACGACAGGAGATAATGAAAAACTGTTTTTT.

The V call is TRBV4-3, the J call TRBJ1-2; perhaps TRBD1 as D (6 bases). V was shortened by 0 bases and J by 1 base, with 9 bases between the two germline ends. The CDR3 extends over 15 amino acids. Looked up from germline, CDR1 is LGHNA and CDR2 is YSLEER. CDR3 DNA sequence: TGCGCCAGCAGCCAAGATGGGACACTTAACTATGGCTACACCTTC. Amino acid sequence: CASSQDGTLNYGYTF.

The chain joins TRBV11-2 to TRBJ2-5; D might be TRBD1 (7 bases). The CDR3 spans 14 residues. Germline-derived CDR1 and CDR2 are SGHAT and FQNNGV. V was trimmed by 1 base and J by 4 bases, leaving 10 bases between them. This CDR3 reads CASSLGQGGETQYF. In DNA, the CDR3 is TGTGCCAGCAGCTTAGGGCAGGGGGGAGAGACCCAGTACTTC.

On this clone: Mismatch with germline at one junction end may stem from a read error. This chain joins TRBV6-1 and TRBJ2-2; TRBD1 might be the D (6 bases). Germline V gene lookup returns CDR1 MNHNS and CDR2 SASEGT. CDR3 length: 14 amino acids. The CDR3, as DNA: TGTGCCAGCAGTGAAGGAGGGGGTACCGGGAAGCTGTTTTTT. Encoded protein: CASSEGGGTGKLFF.

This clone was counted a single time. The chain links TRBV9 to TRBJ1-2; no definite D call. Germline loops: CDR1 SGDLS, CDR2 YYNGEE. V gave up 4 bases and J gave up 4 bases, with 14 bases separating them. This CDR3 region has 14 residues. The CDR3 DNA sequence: TGTGCCAGCAGCCCCGAGACATCTTCCTATGGCTACACCTTC. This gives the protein CASSPETSSYGYTF.

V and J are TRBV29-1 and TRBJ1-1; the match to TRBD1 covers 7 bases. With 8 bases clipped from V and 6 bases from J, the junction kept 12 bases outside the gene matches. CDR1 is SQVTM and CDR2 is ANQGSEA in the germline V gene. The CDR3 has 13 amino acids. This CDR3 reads CSTNRQGGAEAFF. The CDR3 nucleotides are TGCAGCACGAACAGACAGGGCGGAGCTGAAGCTTTCTTT.

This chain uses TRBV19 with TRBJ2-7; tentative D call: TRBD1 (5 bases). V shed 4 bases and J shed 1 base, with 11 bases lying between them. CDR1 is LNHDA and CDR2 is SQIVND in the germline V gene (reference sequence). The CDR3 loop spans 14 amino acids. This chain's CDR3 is CASSNGQGSYEQYF. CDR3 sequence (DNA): TGTGCCAGTAGTAACGGGCAGGGATCCTACGAGCAGTACTTC.

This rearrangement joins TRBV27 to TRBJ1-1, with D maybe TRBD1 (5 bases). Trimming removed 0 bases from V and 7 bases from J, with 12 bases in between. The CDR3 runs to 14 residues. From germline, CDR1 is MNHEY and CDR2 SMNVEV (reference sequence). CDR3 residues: CASSLSGGLGEAFF. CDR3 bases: TGTGCCAGCAGTTTATCTGGGGGACTTGGTGAAGCTTTCTTT.

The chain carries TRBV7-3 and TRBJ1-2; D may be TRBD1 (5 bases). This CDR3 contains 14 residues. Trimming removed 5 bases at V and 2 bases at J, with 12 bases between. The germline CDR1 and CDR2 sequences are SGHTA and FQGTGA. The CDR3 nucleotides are TGTGCCAGCAGCCCGACGACAGTAAACTATGGCTACACCTTC. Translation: CASSPTTVNYGYTF.

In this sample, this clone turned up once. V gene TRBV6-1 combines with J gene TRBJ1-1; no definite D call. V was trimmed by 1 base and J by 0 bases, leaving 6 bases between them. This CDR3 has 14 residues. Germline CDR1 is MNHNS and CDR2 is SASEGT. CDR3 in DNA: TGTGCCAGCAGTGAAGGCGGTATGAACACTGAAGCTTTCTTT. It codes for CASSEGGMNTEAFF.

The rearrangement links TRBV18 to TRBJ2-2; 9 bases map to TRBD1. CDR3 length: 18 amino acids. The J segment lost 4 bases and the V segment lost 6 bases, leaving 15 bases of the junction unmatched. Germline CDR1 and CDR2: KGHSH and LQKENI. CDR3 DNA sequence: TGTGCCAGCTCCGAAAGGCCTGCGGGACAGGGATCCACCGGGGAGCTGTTTTTT. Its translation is CASSERPAGQGSTGELFF.

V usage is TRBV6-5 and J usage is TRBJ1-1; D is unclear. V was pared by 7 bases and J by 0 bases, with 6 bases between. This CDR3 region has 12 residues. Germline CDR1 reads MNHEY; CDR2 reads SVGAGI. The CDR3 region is CASTSMNTEAFF. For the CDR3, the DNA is TGTGCCAGCACTAGCATGAACACTGAAGCTTTCTTT.